The T cell receptor beta chain described here comes from a study of blood T cells in healthy people across ages. General observations from the study: There was a strong correlation between TCR beta diversity and naive T cell percentage.

Primed by a sample-barcoded 5' primer and a J-beta primer mix, a second PCR proceeded for about 6 to 11 cycles. Each single sample gave us at least 2.5 million CDR3-containing paired-end reads. A single record per CDR3 protein comes from TCRdb applying MiXCR to the 5' RACE reads. The top ten hold 15% of the sample, which has around 650,000 distinct CDR3 sequences, around 32% seen once. This CDR3 comprises 13 residues. J lost 13 bases, V lost 1 base, and 10 bases had no gene match. Germline lookup yields CDR1 DFQATT and CDR2 SNEGSKA (reference sequence). Each donor was a healthy Caucasian individual from Russia, aged about 6 to 90. As regards this clonotype: Its antigen is not identified.

This sequence was found in a woman of 80 years or more in good health. The sample taken for sequencing was blood. The chain links TRBV20-1 to TRBJ2-1; 7 bases match TRBD2. CDR3 residues: CSARGSAGSSQFF. The CDR3 DNA sequence: TGCAGTGCTAGAGGGTCAGCGGGGTCCTCACAGTTCTTC.